This T cell receptor beta chain was sequenced during a study of shared clonotypes between healthy human individuals. Study context: Three plates were used per donor for CD4 naive, three for CD4 memory, two for CD8 naive and one for CD8 memory.

Trimming took 2 bases from V and 3 from J; bases not matched to a gene: 5. CDR3 length: 15 amino acids. Germline V lookup: CDR1 SGHRS, CDR2 YFSETQ. Notes on the study in general: Generally, estimated richness proved larger in naive subsets than it did in memory subsets. All-four-donor shared clonotypes had higher generation probabilities than non-shared clonotypes did.

Remarks on this clone: No antigen is known for it.

For sorted subsets, about 200 ng DNA per replicate equaled 30,000 or so T cell genomes. Using immunoSEQ multiplex PCR, the repertoire was profiled, and TCRdb retains in-frame clones only, with some absent. This sample has more than 2 million clones, with 85% to 95% found just once. The V and J genes are TRBV5-1 and TRBJ2-7, with TRBD1 identical over 10 bases. This clonotype originated in a man aged 18 to 35 in good health. Sequencing used naive CD4+ T cells sorted from blood. Described subset: CD45RA+ positively selected. The CDR3 spells CASSFIGQGGYEQYF. The DNA for the CDR3 is TGCGCCAGCAGCTTTATAGGACAGGGGGGCTACGAGCAGTACTTC.